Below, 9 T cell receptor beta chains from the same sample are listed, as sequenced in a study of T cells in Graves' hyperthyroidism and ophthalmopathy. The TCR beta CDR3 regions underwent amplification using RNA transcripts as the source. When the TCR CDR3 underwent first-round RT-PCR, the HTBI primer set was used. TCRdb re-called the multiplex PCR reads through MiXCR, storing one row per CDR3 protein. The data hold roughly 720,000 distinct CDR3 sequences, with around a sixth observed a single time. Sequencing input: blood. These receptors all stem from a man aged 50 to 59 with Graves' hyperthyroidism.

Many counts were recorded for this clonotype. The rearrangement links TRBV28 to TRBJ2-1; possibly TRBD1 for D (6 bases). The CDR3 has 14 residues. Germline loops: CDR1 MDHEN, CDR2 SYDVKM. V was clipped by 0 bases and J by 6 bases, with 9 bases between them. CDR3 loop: CASSLWSQGNEQFF. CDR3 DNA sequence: TGTGCCAGCAGTTTATGGTCACAGGGCAATGAGCAGTTCTTC.

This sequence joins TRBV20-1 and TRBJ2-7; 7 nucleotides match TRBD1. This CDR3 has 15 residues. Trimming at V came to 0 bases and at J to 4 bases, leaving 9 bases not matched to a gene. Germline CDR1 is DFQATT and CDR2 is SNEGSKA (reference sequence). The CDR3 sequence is CSARDSTGVGYEQYF. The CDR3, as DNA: TGCAGTGCTAGAGATAGCACAGGGGTGGGGTACGAGCAGTACTTC.

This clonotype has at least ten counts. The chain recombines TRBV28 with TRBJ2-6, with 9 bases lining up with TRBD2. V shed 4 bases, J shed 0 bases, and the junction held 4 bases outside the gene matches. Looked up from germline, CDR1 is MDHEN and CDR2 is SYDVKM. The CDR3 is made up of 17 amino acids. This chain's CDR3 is CASSWGLAGSGANVLTF. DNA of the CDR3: TGTGCCAGCAGTTGGGGACTAGCTGGCTCTGGGGCCAACGTCCTGACTTTC.

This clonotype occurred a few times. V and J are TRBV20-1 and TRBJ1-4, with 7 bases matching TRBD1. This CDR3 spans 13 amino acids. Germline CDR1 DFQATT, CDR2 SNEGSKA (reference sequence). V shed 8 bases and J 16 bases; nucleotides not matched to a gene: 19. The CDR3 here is CSFRGGTEGFQFF. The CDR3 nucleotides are TGCAGTTTTCGGGGAGGGACAGAAGGTTTTCAGTTTTTT.

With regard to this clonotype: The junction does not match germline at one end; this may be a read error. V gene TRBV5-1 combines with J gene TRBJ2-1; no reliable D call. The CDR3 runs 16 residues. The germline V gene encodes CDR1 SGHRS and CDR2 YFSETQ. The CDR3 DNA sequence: TGTGCCAGCAGCGTAACCCTAGTCGGGTCCTACAATGAGCAGTTCTTC. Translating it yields CASSVTLVGSYNEQFF.

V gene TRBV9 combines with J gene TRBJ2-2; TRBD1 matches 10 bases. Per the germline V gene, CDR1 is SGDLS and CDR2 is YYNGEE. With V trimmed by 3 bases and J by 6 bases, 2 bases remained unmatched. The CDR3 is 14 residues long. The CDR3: CASSDGQGAGELFF. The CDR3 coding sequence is TGTGCCAGCAGCGACGGACAGGGGGCCGGGGAGCTGTTTTTT.

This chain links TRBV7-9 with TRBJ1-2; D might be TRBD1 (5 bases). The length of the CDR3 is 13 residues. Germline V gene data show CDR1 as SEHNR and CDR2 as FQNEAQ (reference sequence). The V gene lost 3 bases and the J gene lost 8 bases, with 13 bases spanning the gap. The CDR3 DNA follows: TGTGCCAGCAGCTTTCGGGACCTGGAGGGCTACACCTTC. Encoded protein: CASSFRDLEGYTF.

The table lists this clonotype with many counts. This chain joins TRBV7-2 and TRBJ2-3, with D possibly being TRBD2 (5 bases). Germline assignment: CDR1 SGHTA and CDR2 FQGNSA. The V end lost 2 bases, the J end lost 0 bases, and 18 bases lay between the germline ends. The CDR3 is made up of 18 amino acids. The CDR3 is CASSLMSVGGSSTDTQYF. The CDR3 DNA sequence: TGTGCCAGCAGCTTAATGTCAGTAGGCGGGTCTAGCACAGATACGCAGTATTTT.

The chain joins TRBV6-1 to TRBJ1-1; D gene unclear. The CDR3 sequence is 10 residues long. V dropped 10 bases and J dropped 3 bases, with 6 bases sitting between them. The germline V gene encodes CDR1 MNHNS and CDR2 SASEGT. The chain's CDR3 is CATQYTEAFF. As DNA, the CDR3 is TGTGCCACACAGTACACTGAAGCTTTCTTT.